These 3 T cell receptor beta chains came from one sample sequenced in a study of PD-1 blockade in mismatch repair-deficient tumors. Here immunoSEQ multiplex PCR was the method, and the copy in TCRdb shows in-frame clones only, minus some. In the table there are tens of thousands of clones, more than 65% of which are singletons. The specimen comprised peripheral blood, sampled 12 weeks after starting pembrolizumab. These receptors were obtained from an adult with mismatch repair-deficient cancer.

This clone was recorded a few times. J is TRBJ2-7 and V is TRBV7-6; TRBD1 aligns across 7 bases. The germline CDR1 and CDR2 sequences are SGHVS and FNYEAQ. The CDR3 length is 13 residues. The ends lost 5 bases at V and 6 bases at J; junction bases unmatched: 7. The CDR3 sequence: CASSTGQAGEQYF. CDR3 nucleotides: TGTGCCAGCAGCACCGGACAGGCTGGCGAGCAGTACTTC.

This chain joins TRBV6-5 and TRBJ2-7, with TRBD1 matching over 9 bases. CDR3 length: 14 amino acids. With 0 bases clipped from V and 3 bases from J, the junction kept 0 bases outside the gene matches. Germline-derived CDR1 and CDR2 are MNHEY and SVGAGI. The CDR3 is CASSYSDRGYEQYF. The CDR3, as DNA: TGTGCCAGCAGTTACTCGGACAGGGGCTACGAGCAGTACTTC.

V is TRBV7-8 and J is TRBJ2-7; 14 positions match TRBD2. The V segment lost 1 base and the J segment 9 bases; nucleotides outside the gene matches: 5. The length of the CDR3 is 15 residues. Per the germline V gene, CDR1 is SGHVS and CDR2 is FQNEAQ. The CDR3 is CASSLDGLAGGRQYF. The CDR3, as DNA: TGTGCCAGCAGCTTAGACGGACTAGCGGGAGGAAGGCAGTACTTC.